Below are 11 T cell receptor beta chains sequenced from a single sample in a study of T-cell memory formation after mild COVID-19. TCRdb analysed the 5' RACE reads with MiXCR anew, one entry per CDR3 protein. The sample shows roughly 170,000 distinct CDR3 sequences, under 20% of them seen only once. The material sequenced was PBMCs or a T cell subset sorted from them (not recorded which). The receptors come from a man aged 18 to 30 who had mild COVID-19 (a few samples of this study predate the infection). Cell type and time point are not known.

This chain connects TRBV5-1 to TRBJ2-4, with D tentatively TRBD1 (5 bases). Germline V gives CDR1 SGHRS, CDR2 YFSETQ. Trimming stripped 1 base from V and 1 base from J, with 18 bases between. This CDR3 comprises 18 residues. In nucleotides, the CDR3 is TGCGCCAGCAGCTTGAGGGCCAGGACCCCAGGGGCCAAAAACATTCAGTACTTC. Translation: CASSLRARTPGAKNIQYF.

This clonotype appeared a few times. V is TRBV12-3 or TRBV12-4 and J is TRBJ1-2, with D unclear. There are 12 residues in the CDR3. Trimming shortened V by 6 bases and J by 5 bases, and 10 bases separated the two germline ends. Here the CDR3 DNA reads TGTGCCAGCAGCCCCCCTCGTTATGGCTACACCTTC. Translation gives CASSPPRYGYTF.

The chain carries TRBV6-2 or TRBV6-3 and TRBJ2-7; a possible D gene is TRBD2 (6 bases). Germline V gives CDR1 MNHEY, CDR2 SVGEGT. Trimming took 7 bases from V and 2 from J, leaving 15 bases between them. There are 14 residues in the CDR3. The CDR3 sequence: CASKHRGGAYEQYV. The CDR3 DNA sequence: TGTGCCAGCAAACACCGGGGAGGTGCCTACGAGCAGTACGTC.

The table lists this clonotype with many counts. The rearrangement links TRBV5-1 to TRBJ1-4; 7 nucleotides line up with TRBD1. V gave up 4 bases and J gave up 5 bases; unmatched junction bases: 11. Germline values: CDR1 SGHRS, CDR2 YFSETQ. The CDR3 is 16 amino acids. CDR3 sequence reads: CASSLQEGGANEKLFF. The CDR3, as DNA: TGCGCCAGCAGCCTTCAAGAAGGGGGCGCAAATGAAAAACTGTTTTTT.

This clonotype was seen only a few times. The chain is built from TRBV28 and TRBJ2-1; D remains ambiguous. Germline V gene sequence: CDR1 MDHEN, CDR2 SYDVKM. Trimming stripped 6 bases from V and 9 bases from J, with 12 bases between. The CDR3 spans 12 residues. In DNA, the CDR3 is TGTGCCAGCAGGGTGGGTTGGGGTGAGCAGTTCTTC. Translating it yields CASRVGWGEQFF.

There are many counts of this clonotype. The chain is built from TRBV2 and TRBJ1-1; 7 bases fit TRBD1. The CDR3 is 14 amino acids. J lost 11 bases, V lost 7 bases, and 16 bases had no gene match. CDR1 is SNHLY, CDR2 FYNNEI, per germline. DNA of the CDR3: TGTGCCAGCAAATTACAGGGGCCGCCCGCGGGGGCTTTCTTT. Translated, it gives CASKLQGPPAGAFF.

The gene calls are TRBV6-1 and TRBJ2-3, with 11 bases aligning to TRBD2. Germline V CDR1 and CDR2: MNHNS, SASEGT. The CDR3 totals 16 residues. V shed 5 bases and J 0 bases; nucleotides not matched to a gene: 4. CDR3 nucleotides: TGTGCCAGCAGTTGGACTAGCGGGCCAAGCACAGATACGCAGTATTTT. Translating gives CASSWTSGPSTDTQYF.

CDR3 loop: CASSLSTGTTGELFF. CDR3 DNA sequence: TGTGCCAGCAGCCTCTCAACAGGGACCACCGGGGAGCTGTTTTTT. The chain uses TRBV5-5 and TRBJ2-2; perhaps TRBD1 as D (6 bases). The CDR3 consists of 15 residues. Germline loops: CDR1 SGHKS, CDR2 YYEKEE (reference sequence). V was trimmed by 4 bases and J by 4 bases, leaving 14 bases between them.

V is TRBV5-1 and J is TRBJ2-6, with TRBD1 as a possible D gene (7 bases). Germline lookup yields CDR1 SGHRS and CDR2 YFSETQ. This CDR3 region has 18 residues. V was pared by 4 bases and J by 0 bases, with 17 bases between. CDR3 sequence reads: CASSPRQGGSSGANVLTF. In nucleotides, the CDR3 is TGCGCCAGCAGCCCGAGGCAGGGGGGCTCCTCTGGGGCCAACGTCCTGACTTTC.

This clonotype has just a few counts. The J gene is TRBJ1-5, the V gene TRBV9; tentatively, D is TRBD1 (6 bases). The length of the CDR3 is 15 residues. Germline assignment: CDR1 SGDLS and CDR2 YYNGEE. V shed 0 bases and J shed 4 bases, with 11 bases lying between them. Written as DNA, the CDR3 is TGTGCCAGCAGCGTAGGGGGGGCTGGAAATCAGCCCCAGCATTTT. The encoded protein is CASSVGGAGNQPQHF.

There are a few counts of this clonotype. The V and J genes are TRBV11-3 and TRBJ2-3; tentatively, D is TRBD1 (6 bases). The CDR3 is made up of 14 amino acids. Germline CDR1 is SGHNT and CDR2 is YENEEA. Trimming took off 4 bases at V and 6 bases at J, with 14 bases between the two ends. The CDR3 protein is CASSSLGGADTQYF. DNA of the CDR3: TGTGCCAGCAGCTCCCTTGGGGGCGCGGATACGCAGTATTTT.